Sequencing of this T cell receptor beta chain was carried out in a study of CD8+CD57+ T cells in acquired aplastic anemia. Study overall: Sorted CD4+ and CD8+ cells gave a mean 3.2 ug DNA, range 0.2 to 27.4 ug. Findings and limits, study-wide: Controls did not differ significantly from patients in CD8+ Simpson's diversity.

For this clonotype: Its specificity is unknown.

Profiling of TCR beta VDJ combinations and CDR3 sequences used genomic DNA as template. TCRdb passed the reads through MiXCR, listing each CDR3 protein once. The sample records 150,000 to 200,000 distinct CDR3 sequences, under 55% being singletons. The junction had 9 bases not matched to a gene; V was cut back by 2 bases and J by 2 bases. Per the germline V gene, CDR1 is SGDLS and CDR2 is YYNGEE. The CDR3 totals 16 residues. The receptor was derived from a human donor in good health. Sample: sorted CD4+, CD8+, or CD8+CD57+ T cells (not recorded which) from PBMCs. V is TRBV9 and J is TRBJ1-2, with TRBD1 identical over 7 bases. DNA of the CDR3: TGTGCCAGCAGCGTTGACCCTGACAGGGTGAACTATGGCTACACCTTC. Translation: CASSVDPDRVNYGYTF.